This TCR beta chain was sequenced for a study of T-cell memory formation after mild COVID-19 (dated by TCRdb to 2020 to 2023). In terms of the full investigation: TCR sequence clusters from the two donors were found to be largely donor specific. In two donors, T-cell clones that expanded and contracted after mild COVID-19 were followed by sequencing TCRalpha and TCRbeta repertoires longitudinally. Two young, previously healthy adult volunteers, one female and one male, were included in the cohort. Beyond this particular receptor, the publication reports: Some responding clones were found in pre-infection memory, which suggests that pre-existing cross-reactive memory T cells took part in the SARS-CoV-2 response. Whether the second-wave clones peaking on day 37 were SARS-CoV-2 specific was not confirmed. Clones that contracted from day 15 to 85 showed balanced CD4/CD8 phenotypes, whereas a second wave of clones that expanded from day 15 to 37 leaned towards CD4+. Contracting CD4+ clones were located mainly in the CM and EM memory subsets, whereas CD8+ clones were found to be enriched in EMRA. The study included only a couple of mild cases, and larger cohorts that include severe cases with pre-infection samples were judged to be necessary.

Data came from an Illumina NovaSeq 6000. TCRalpha and TCRbeta cDNA libraries were built by 5'RACE with constant-segment primers, adding sample barcodes and unique molecular identifiers. RNA was extracted from every sample with Trizol reagent. The libraries were amplified in two PCR steps, and the second step added a second sample barcode and Illumina TruSeq adapters. Libraries were sequenced on an Illumina NovaSeq with 2 x 150 bp paired-end reads. In the paper's pipeline: With migec v1.2.7, reads were demultiplexed and then collapsed into UMI-guided consensus sequences. Using mixcr v2.1.11, UMI consensuses were aligned to TRA and TRB V and J templates and then assembled into clonotypes. A clonotype was counted as expanded or contracted only if both edgeR and NoisET called the change significant, with noise models trained on biological replicates. For edgeR calls, the thresholds were a false discovery rate-adjusted p below 0.01 and a log2 fold-change of 1. As an exploratory analysis of dynamics, PCA with hierarchical clustering was applied to max-normalized trajectories of the 1000 most abundant clonotypes. Each responding clone was given a CD4 or CD8 phenotype based on the CD4+ and CD8+ repertoires, which had been sequenced separately. The raw public reads went through TCRdb reprocessing: fastp at Q25, MiXCR clone calling, in-frame beta chains kept. One record per CDR3 amino acid sequence lists the most common genes and DNA. The V and J calls and clone size come from TCRdb's table, not from the authors' own analysis. For this sample the table gives 220,000 or so distinct CDR3 sequences, of which around 8.8% were detected only once. Jointly, the top ten make up 3.5% to 4% of the sample.

This clonotype has just a few counts. What this receptor recognizes is not known. No qualities accompany the bases; no much larger clone lies one base away. Ficoll-Paque density gradient centrifugation was used to isolate PBMCs. Input material: PBMCs or a T cell subset sorted from them (not recorded which). This receptor was obtained from a young man who had mild COVID-19 (a few samples of this study predate the infection). The sample titles of this study are shuffled in the database, so cell type and time point are left out; the donor was told from shared clones.

The nucleotides are TGTGCCACCAGTGACCGAACTCCCGGGACAGGGGCCTACAATGAGCAGTTCTTC. This is translated as CATSDRTPGTGAYNEQFF. The rearranged segments are TRBV24-1 and TRBJ2-1; 10 nucleotides in the junction match TRBD1. The V end gives up 4 bases and the J end 2 bases, leaving 10 bases in the junction not matched to a gene. The germline V gene supplies CDR1 KGHDR and CDR2 SFDVKD. The CDR3 has 18 amino acids, counting the end cysteine and phenylalanine. Just the 54-base CDR3 DNA is kept, in frame starting at base 1.